These 23 T cell receptor beta chains share one sample of origin, sequenced in a study of shared clonotypes between healthy human individuals. Only in-frame clones appear in the TCRdb table, and some are missing; sequencing was by immunoSEQ multiplex PCR. The sample holds about 2 million clones, just under 95% seen once. CD45RO-negative cells were positively selected for CCR7, leaving out terminally differentiated effector memory CD45RA+ cells. The material sequenced was naive CD8+ T cells sorted from blood. The receptors derive from a young man in good health.

V usage is TRBV4-1 and J usage is TRBJ2-1; TRBD2 agrees at 8 bases. Looked up from germline, CDR1 is MGHRA and CDR2 is YSYEKL. The CDR3 length is 17 residues. The J segment lost 1 base and the V segment lost 1 base, leaving 6 bases of the junction unmatched. As DNA, the CDR3 is TGCGCCAGCAGCCAAGCTCCGGGGGGGTCGTCCTACAATGAGCAGTTCTTC. This sequence encodes CASSQAPGGSSYNEQFF.

Comments on this clone: This CDR3 is also generated by other DNA sequences in the sample. The rearrangement joins TRBV6-5 to TRBJ2-7, with a tentative D call TRBD1 (5 bases). V lost 4 bases and J 3 bases, leaving 10 bases between the germline ends. This CDR3 is 13 amino acids long. Germline lookup yields CDR1 MNHEY and CDR2 SVGAGI. The CDR3, as DNA: TGTGCCAGCAGTTTAGGGGTTAACTACGAGCAGTACTTC. Residues: CASSLGVNYEQYF.

The chain has TRBV4-1 and TRBJ2-7; 8 nucleotides align to TRBD2. The ends lost 1 base at V and 1 base at J; junction bases unmatched: 3. The CDR3 consists of 15 residues. CDR1 is MGHRA and CDR2 is YSYEKL in the germline V gene. In DNA, the CDR3 is TGCGCCAGCAGCCAAGTACTAGCGGAATCCTACGAGCAGTACTTC. It encodes CASSQVLAESYEQYF.

The rearrangement uses TRBV6-1 and TRBJ1-2; TRBD1 is a possible D gene (5 bases). Trimming stripped 3 bases from V and 4 bases from J, with 6 bases between. The CDR3 is made up of 12 amino acids. Germline values: CDR1 MNHNS, CDR2 SASEGT. The DNA for the CDR3 is TGTGCCAGCAGTGAGAGGGGCTATGGCTACACCTTC. Translating gives CASSERGYGYTF.

To note about this clone: The junction departs from the called germline gene at one end, perhaps through a read error. The J gene is TRBJ1-1, the V gene TRBV7-9; D may be TRBD1 (5 bases). The CDR3 contains 14 residues. Germline CDR1 SEHNR, CDR2 FQNEAQ (reference sequence). The CDR3 loop is CASRLVGGETEAFF. Written as DNA, the CDR3 is TGTGCCAGCCGCTTGGTGGGGGGTGAGACTGAAGCTTTCTTT.

A remark on this clone: Its ends do not fully match the called genes, so a read error is possible. The chain carries TRBV4-3 and TRBJ2-1; D might be TRBD2 (6 bases). CDR3 length: 12 amino acids. CDR1 is LGHNA and CDR2 is YSLEER in the germline V gene. CDR3 sequence: CASSPGGSEQFF. CDR3 coding DNA: TGCGCGAGCAGTCCCGGGGGAAGTGAGCAGTTCTTC.

This sequence joins TRBV7-3 and TRBJ2-3, with 8 bases fitting TRBD2. Germline-derived CDR1 and CDR2 are SGHTA and FQGTGA. The CDR3 covers 15 residues. The J segment lost 0 bases and the V segment lost 5 bases, leaving 4 bases of the junction unmatched. CDR3 amino acids: CASSATSGSTDTQYF. The CDR3 region has the DNA TGTGCCAGCAGCGCAACTAGCGGAAGCACAGATACGCAGTATTTT.

The chain combines TRBV6-5 with TRBJ2-3, with a weak D call TRBD1 (6 bases). Trimming pared 7 bases from V and 0 bases from J, leaving 11 bases between. This CDR3 is 14 amino acids long. CDR1 MNHEY and CDR2 SVGAGI come from the germline V gene. CDR3 residues: CASIRGWSTDTQYF. The CDR3 coding sequence is TGTGCCAGCATAAGGGGGTGGAGCACAGATACGCAGTATTTT.

Worth noting for this clone: The sample contains more than one DNA sequence encoding this CDR3. The rearrangement links TRBV2 to TRBJ2-7; D gene ambiguous. V was shortened by 6 bases and J by 2 bases, with 5 bases between the two germline ends. The CDR3 runs 11 residues. The germline CDR1 and CDR2 sequences are SNHLY and FYNNEI. CDR3 amino acids: CASSPAYEQYF. The CDR3 DNA follows: TGTGCCAGCAGCCCGGCCTACGAGCAGTACTTC.

Concerning this clone itself: This sample includes further DNA sequences coding for the same CDR3. The gene calls are TRBV27 and TRBJ2-7, with D possibly matching TRBD1 (5 bases). The CDR3 runs to 16 residues. Germline CDR1 is MNHEY and CDR2 is SMNVEV (reference sequence). V lost 6 bases, J lost 0 bases, and 18 bases lay in between. The CDR3: CASSPSSGPISYEQYF. The CDR3 nucleotides are TGTGCCAGCAGCCCCTCTTCAGGGCCGATCTCCTACGAGCAGTACTTC.

CDR3 nucleotides: TGTGCCACCAGCGGCGATCCGACAGGGCCTGGACCCAGCTACAATGAGCAGTTCTTC. Translated: CATSGDPTGPGPSYNEQFF. The chain recombines TRBV15 with TRBJ2-1; 7 bases align to TRBD1. CDR3 length: 19 residues. V shed 5 bases and J 3 bases; nucleotides not matched to a gene: 19. Germline lookup yields CDR1 LNHNV and CDR2 YYDKDF (reference sequence). Full variable domain (rest looked up from reference TRBV15 and TRBJ2-1): DAMVIQNPRYQVTQFGKPVTLSCSQTLNHNVMYWYQQKSSQAPKLLFHYYDKDFNNEADTPDNFQSRRPNTSFCFLDIRSPGLGDTAMYLCATSGDPTGPGPSYNEQFFGPGTRLTVL.

This clone was seen more than once but under ten times. In DNA, the CDR3 is TGCGCCAGCAGCCAAGAAATCACAGATCGGTACTCACCCCTCCACTTT. It codes for CASSQEITDRYSPLHF. The gene calls are TRBV4-1 and TRBJ1-6; D gene uncertain. The CDR3 spans 16 residues. Looked up from germline, CDR1 is MGHRA and CDR2 is YSYEKL. The ends were cut back, 0 bases at V and 10 bases at J, with 16 bases in the middle.

This rearrangement joins TRBV4-3 to TRBJ2-1; a possible D gene is TRBD2 (5 bases). CDR3 length equals 15 residues. CDR1 LGHNA and CDR2 YSLEER come from the germline V gene. Deletions cut 0 bases from V and 1 base from J, with 7 bases between. The CDR3 reads CASSQDERSYNEQFF. The DNA for the CDR3 is TGCGCCAGCAGCCAAGATGAGCGGTCCTACAATGAGCAGTTCTTC.

This rearrangement joins TRBV6-1 to TRBJ2-7, with TRBD1 identical over 10 bases. The CDR3 has 15 amino acids. J gave up 4 bases and V 3 bases, and 6 bases lay outside the gene matches. The germline V gene encodes CDR1 MNHNS and CDR2 SASEGT. Written as DNA, the CDR3 is TGTGCCAGCAGTGACCCGGGACAGGGGTCTTACGAGCAGTACTTC. Its protein is CASSDPGQGSYEQYF.

The chain has TRBV29-1 and TRBJ1-1; no clear D gene. V was trimmed by 4 bases and J by 4 bases, leaving 7 bases between them. The CDR3 length is 11 residues. The V gene's germline CDR1 is SQVTM and CDR2 ANQGSEA. This CDR3 reads CSVVTTTEAFF. As DNA, the CDR3 is TGCAGCGTTGTAACGACCACTGAAGCTTTCTTT.

V is TRBV7-9 and J is TRBJ2-1, with 8 positions matching TRBD2. Per germline, CDR1 SEHNR and CDR2 FQNEAQ (reference sequence). V lost 3 bases, J lost 6 bases, and 7 bases stayed unmatched. The CDR3 consists of 15 residues. This chain's CDR3 is CASSFLGSGTNEQFF. In DNA, the CDR3 is TGTGCCAGCAGCTTTTTGGGTAGCGGGACCAATGAGCAGTTCTTC.

The chain joins TRBV29-1 to TRBJ2-1; D remains ambiguous. V lost 7 bases to trimming and J lost 4 bases, with 11 bases between them. The CDR3 spans 12 residues. In germline, CDR1 is SQVTM, CDR2 ANQGSEA. This CDR3 is CSGEQLYNEQFF. The CDR3 bases are TGCAGCGGGGAACAGCTGTACAATGAGCAGTTCTTC.

On this clone: This may be a read error: a much more frequent sequence differs by one nucleotide. The V gene is TRBV7-9, the J gene TRBJ2-5, with D possibly matching TRBD2 (6 bases). V dropped 1 base and J dropped 9 bases, with 6 bases sitting between them. The length of the CDR3 is 11 residues. Germline CDR1 and CDR2: SEHNR and FQNEAQ (reference sequence). CDR3 nucleotide sequence: TGTGCCAGCAGCTTAGGGGAGGCCCAGTACTTC. Amino acids: CASSLGEAQYF. Full variable domain (missing parts from reference TRBV7-9 and TRBJ2-5): DTGVSQNPRHKITKRGQNVTFRCDPISEHNRLYWYRQTLGQGPEFLTYFQNEAQLEKSRLLSDRFSAERPKGSFSTLEIQRTEQGDSAMYLCASSLGEAQYFGPGTRLLVL.

In regard to this clone: The sample has other DNA sequences that encode this CDR3 too. The chain carries TRBV10-1 and TRBJ2-3; tentatively, D is TRBD1 (6 bases). V dropped 2 bases and J dropped 3 bases, with 6 bases sitting between them. The CDR3 is 13 residues long. Germline values: CDR1 WNHNN, CDR2 SYGVQD (reference sequence). The CDR3 loop is CASSEGQTDTQYF. CDR3 DNA: TGCGCCAGCAGTGAGGGACAGACAGATACGCAGTATTTT.

The CDR3: CASGGRGGSGGPQHF. The CDR3 DNA is TGTGCTAGTGGCGGCAGGGGGGGCTCGGGCGGACCCCAGCATTTT. The chain carries TRBV12-5 and TRBJ1-5; 7 bases align to TRBD1. V lost 6 bases and J lost 10; bases outside the gene matches: 15. CDR1 is LGHNT and CDR2 is FRNRAP in the germline V gene. The length of the CDR3 is 15 residues.

The V call is TRBV27, the J call TRBJ2-7, with D perhaps assigned TRBD1 or TRBD2 (5 bases each). This CDR3 is 14 amino acids long. V was cut by 5 bases and J by 2 bases, with 13 bases left in between. Germline V gene lookup returns CDR1 MNHEY and CDR2 SMNVEV (reference sequence). The CDR3, as DNA: TGTGCCAGCAGTCACCGGGACGGGGCCTACGAGCAGTACTTC. It translates to CASSHRDGAYEQYF.

J is TRBJ2-7 and V is TRBV6-1; the D is unclear. Trimming pared 4 bases from V and 3 bases from J, leaving 10 bases between. The CDR3 loop spans 13 amino acids. Looked up from germline, CDR1 is MNHNS and CDR2 is SASEGT. Here the CDR3 reads CASSAGLNYEQYF. CDR3 nucleotide sequence: TGTGCCAGCAGTGCCGGGCTAAACTACGAGCAGTACTTC.

The rearrangement links TRBV5-4 to TRBJ2-1; D is unresolved. The germline V and J ends were trimmed by 4 bases and 0 bases, with 17 bases remaining between them. Germline values: CDR1 SGHNT, CDR2 YYREEE (reference sequence). The CDR3 extends over 17 amino acids. CDR3 sequence: CASSPSPAPSSYNEQFF. Here the CDR3 DNA reads TGTGCCAGCAGCCCCTCGCCCGCTCCCAGCTCCTACAATGAGCAGTTCTTC.